This TCR beta chain originates from a study of blood T cell repertoires in COVID-19. About the study: Sites in the United States, Italy and Spain provided acute and convalescent COVID-19 samples. In each case, the material was cDNA or gDNA derived from T cells, B-cell-depleted T cells, or PBMCs.

Seattle enrolled patients during active infection and tracked them longitudinally. In the original workflow: Cell counts per sample came from amplifying reference gene primers. Sequencing used immunoSEQ multiplex PCR; TCRdb keeps in-frame clones, though not all of them. Clone size and V and J calls were adopted from that table, with D and trimming inferred from the DNA. Of just under 350,000 clones detected, approximately 91% appear once; the ten largest clones hold just under 7.5%. V shed 10 bases and J 5 bases; nucleotides not matched to a gene: 3. CDR1 is MDHEN and CDR2 is SYDVKM in the germline V gene. The CDR3 runs 11 residues.

Specimen: peripheral blood. This chain uses TRBV28 with TRBJ1-2; TRBD1 matches 8 bases. The receptor was derived from a woman aged 65 to 85 with COVID-19, enrolled during active disease. As DNA, the CDR3 is TGTGCCACCCGACAGGGGTATGGCTACACCTTC. The encoded protein is CATRQGYGYTF.